Listed below are T cell receptor beta chains from one sample, sequenced in a study of blood T cell repertoires in COVID-19. The assay was immunoSEQ multiplex PCR, and TCRdb's table has in-frame clones only and misses some. The sample has approximately 210,000 clones, 82% seen once. The sample comprised PBMCs or T cells enriched from blood (not recorded which). These TCRs come from a woman aged 60-70 years who had recovered from COVID-19. Both conserved end residues are part of each CDR3. The D gene is left open where the match is weak. Where a row states a size, it is once, few, many or the class of an expanded clone; other rows omit it.

d_call,v_call,clone_size,j_call,cdr3_nt,cdr3_aa
.,TRBV6-5,.,TRBJ2-3,TGTGCCAGCAGTTTTCTAGCGAGGGCAGATACGCAGTATTTT,CASSFLARADTQYF
.,TRBV5-1,.,TRBJ1-2,TGCGCCAGCAGCGAGACGACGGGGAACTATGGCTACACCTTC,CASSETTGNYGYTF
.,TRBV6-2/TRBV6-3,.,TRBJ2-2,TGTGCCAGCAGTTACCGGAGGGTTGCCGGGGAGCTGTTTTTT,CASSYRRVAGELFF
.,TRBV12-3/TRBV12-4,.,TRBJ2-5,TGTGCCAGCACCTCCGACTGGGAGACCCAGTACTTC,CASTSDWETQYF
TRBD2,TRBV10-2,.,TRBJ2-2,TGCGCCAGCATGCGGGCGGGAGCGGACACCGGGGAGCTGTTTTTT,CASMRAGADTGELFF
.,TRBV7-9,.,TRBJ1-1,TGTGCCAGCAGCCAGGGACAGAACACTGAAGCTTTCTTT,CASSQGQNTEAFF
.,TRBV4-2,.,TRBJ2-2,TGTGCCAGCAGCCAAGACACTGGGACACACGGGGAGCTGTTTTTT,CASSQDTGTHGELFF
TRBD2,TRBV5-4,.,TRBJ2-7,TGTGCCAGCAGCTTGTCCCTAGCGGGAGACTACGAGCAGTACTTC,CASSLSLAGDYEQYF
.,TRBV4-1,.,TRBJ1-2,TGCGCCAGCAGCCAAGGGGAAGGGGCCGCACGATTTAACTATGGCTACACCTTC,CASSQGEGAARFNYGYTF
TRBD2,TRBV5-4,.,TRBJ2-5,TGTGCCAGCAGCTTGTTCGGCGGGGGGAGGGAACAGACCCAGTACTTC,CASSLFGGGREQTQYF
.,TRBV15,.,TRBJ1-4,TGTGCCACCAGCAGAGATGGGGGGGTGAATGAAAAACTGTTTTTT,CATSRDGGVNEKLFF
.,TRBV5-4,.,TRBJ2-5,TGTGCCAGCAAAATTAATCCCGGGACACCTCCTCAAGAGACCCAGTACTTC,CASKINPGTPPQETQYF
.,TRBV2,once,TRBJ1-1,TGTGCCAGCAGTGAAACGGGGGGGACCCCTGAAGCTTTCTTT,CASSETGGTPEAFF
.,TRBV2,.,TRBJ1-5,TGTGCCAGCAGTGAAGTCGACAGGCAAGATCAGCCCCAGCATTTT,CASSEVDRQDQPQHF
.,TRBV10-3,.,TRBJ2-2,TGTGCCATCAGTGGGGCACAGGGAACCGGGGAGCTGTTTTTT,CAISGAQGTGELFF
.,TRBV9,.,TRBJ1-2,TGTGCCAGCAGCCAGGGATCCGGCTATGGCTACACCTTC,CASSQGSGYGYTF
.,TRBV7-2,.,TRBJ1-2,TGTGCCAGCAGACCTCTCGGGGATTCCGGCTACACCTTC,CASRPLGDSGYTF
TRBD1,TRBV6-5,few,TRBJ2-2,TGTGCCAGCAGTCGACAGGGTCCGGTCGGGGAGCTGTTTTTT,CASSRQGPVGELFF
.,TRBV10-3,.,TRBJ2-2,TGTGCCATCAACTTGGGGGGCACCGGGGAGCTGTTTTTT,CAINLGGTGELFF
TRBD2,TRBV5-1,.,TRBJ2-7,TGCGCCAGCAGCAAAGCGGGAGAGACCTACGAGCAGTACTTC,CASSKAGETYEQYF
.,TRBV18,.,TRBJ2-3,TGTGCCAGCTCACTCCGTGATACGCAGTATTTT,CASSLRDTQYF
.,TRBV15,.,TRBJ1-4,TGTGCCACCAGCAGAGTCGGCCACAGTGGTGAAAAACTGTTTTTT,CATSRVGHSGEKLFF
.,TRBV19,.,TRBJ2-2,TGTGCCAGTAGTATAGGGACAAGGAACACCGGGGAGCTGTTTTTT,CASSIGTRNTGELFF
.,TRBV15,.,TRBJ1-1,TGTGCCACCAGCAGAGATGGGGGGGGGCAAGGCACTGAAGCTTTCTTT,CATSRDGGGQGTEAFF
TRBD2,TRBV3-1/TRBV3-2,.,TRBJ2-7,TGTGCCAGCAGCCCCTTCCGTAGTAGCGGGAGCGACGAGCAGTACTTC,CASSPFRSSGSDEQYF
.,TRBV6-5,.,TRBJ1-2,TGTGCCAGTGTGGTTTTGGAGGCGTATGGCTACACCTTC,CASVVLEAYGYTF
.,TRBV2,.,TRBJ1-5,TGTGCCAGCAGTTCACAGGTTAGCAATCAGCCCCAGCATTTT,CASSSQVSNQPQHF
TRBD1,TRBV29-1,.,TRBJ1-2,TGCAGCGTTGGTCAGGACAGGACAACTTCCTCCTTC,CSVGQDRTTSSF
TRBD1,TRBV11-1,.,TRBJ2-5,TGTGCCAGCAGCTTATCGGACAGGATGGAGACCCAGTACTTC,CASSLSDRMETQYF
.,TRBV19,.,TRBJ1-2,TGTGCCAGTAGATTAGATTACAACTATGGCTACACCTTC,CASRLDYNYGYTF
TRBD2,TRBV5-4,.,TRBJ2-5,TGTGCCAGCAGCGTGCCGGGACTAGGACAAGAGACCCAGTACTTC,CASSVPGLGQETQYF
TRBD1,TRBV4-2,.,TRBJ1-1,TGTGCCAGCAGCCAAGACAGGGGGCCGGGGAACACTGAAGCTTTCTTT,CASSQDRGPGNTEAFF
.,TRBV3-1/TRBV3-2,once,TRBJ2-6,TGTGCCAGCAGCCAGGCCGACAGAGTCCTGACTTTC,CASSQADRVLTF
.,TRBV6-6,few,TRBJ1-3,TGTGCCAGCAGTTCCCCTGGGGGCACAGGAAACACCATATATTTT,CASSSPGGTGNTIYF
TRBD1,TRBV5-8,.,TRBJ1-5,TGTGCCAGCAGCCCCGGGACAGGAAGCAATCAGCCCCAGCATTTT,CASSPGTGSNQPQHF
.,TRBV24-1,few,TRBJ1-5,TGTGCCACCAGTGATTTTCGGCAGGGGTTCAATCAGCCCCAGCATTTT,CATSDFRQGFNQPQHF
.,TRBV6-2/TRBV6-3,.,TRBJ2-1,TGTGCCAGCAGTTACCCCCAGACTAGGCGGAAAAATGAGCAGTTCTTC,CASSYPQTRRKNEQFF
TRBD1,TRBV9,once,TRBJ2-5,TGTGCCAGCAGCGTAGATACAGGGGCGTTGGCCCAGTACTTC,CASSVDTGALAQYF
TRBD1,TRBV3-1/TRBV3-2,few,TRBJ2-7,TGTGCCAGCAGCCAAGGCCTGGTCGACAGGGGGCACGAGCAGTACTTC,CASSQGLVDRGHEQYF
TRBD2,TRBV11-2,once,TRBJ2-1,TGTGCCAGCAGCTCGTATAGAGGGCGACTAGCGAACTACAATGAGCAGTTCTTC,CASSSYRGRLANYNEQFF
.,TRBV5-6,.,TRBJ2-7,TGTGCCAGCAGCTTGGATCATTCCTTGGGGCTTTACGAGCAGTACTTC,CASSLDHSLGLYEQYF
TRBD1,TRBV5-1,once,TRBJ2-5,TGCGCCAGCAGCTCGGGACAGGGGCGAGACGAGACCCAGTACTTC,CASSSGQGRDETQYF
TRBD1,TRBV10-3,.,TRBJ2-3,TGTGCCATCAGTGGACAGGGGGCTGCTAGCGGAAAAAACACAGATACGCAGTATTTT,CAISGQGAASGKNTDTQYF